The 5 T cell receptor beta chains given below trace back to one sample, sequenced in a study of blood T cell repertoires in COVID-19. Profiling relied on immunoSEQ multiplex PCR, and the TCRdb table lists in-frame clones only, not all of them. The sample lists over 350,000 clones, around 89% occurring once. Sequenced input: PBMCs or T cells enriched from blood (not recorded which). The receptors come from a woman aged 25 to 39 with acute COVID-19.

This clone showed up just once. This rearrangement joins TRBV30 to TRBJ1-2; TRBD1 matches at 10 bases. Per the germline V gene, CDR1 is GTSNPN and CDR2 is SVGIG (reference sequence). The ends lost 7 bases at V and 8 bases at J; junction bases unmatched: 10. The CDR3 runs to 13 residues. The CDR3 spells CASDGTGVDGYTF. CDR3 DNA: TGTGCCTCGGATGGGACAGGGGTCGACGGCTACACCTTC.

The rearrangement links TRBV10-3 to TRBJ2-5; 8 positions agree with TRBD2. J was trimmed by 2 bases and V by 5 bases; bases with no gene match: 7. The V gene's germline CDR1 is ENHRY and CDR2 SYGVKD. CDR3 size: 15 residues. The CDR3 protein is CAISLRGLGQETQYF. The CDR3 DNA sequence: TGTGCCATCAGTCTAAGGGGACTAGGGCAAGAGACCCAGTACTTC.

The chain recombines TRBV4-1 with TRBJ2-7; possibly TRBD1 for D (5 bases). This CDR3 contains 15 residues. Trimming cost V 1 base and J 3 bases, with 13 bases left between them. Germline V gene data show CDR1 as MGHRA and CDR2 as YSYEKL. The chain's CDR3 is CASSQGQWMGYEQYF. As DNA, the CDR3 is TGCGCCAGCAGCCAAGGACAGTGGATGGGCTACGAGCAGTACTTC.

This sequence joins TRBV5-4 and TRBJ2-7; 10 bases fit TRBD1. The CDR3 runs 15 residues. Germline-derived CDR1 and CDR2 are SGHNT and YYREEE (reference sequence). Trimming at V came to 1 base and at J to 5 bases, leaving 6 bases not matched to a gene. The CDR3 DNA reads TGTGCCAGCAGCTTGAAGGGGACAGGGGTCAACGAGCAGTACTTC. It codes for CASSLKGTGVNEQYF.

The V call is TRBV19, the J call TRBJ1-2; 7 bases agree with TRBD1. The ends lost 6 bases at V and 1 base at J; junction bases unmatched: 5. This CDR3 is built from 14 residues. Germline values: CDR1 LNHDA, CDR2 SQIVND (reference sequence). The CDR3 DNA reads TGTGCCAGTAGCCCGGGACAGTATAACTATGGCTACACCTTC. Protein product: CASSPGQYNYGYTF.